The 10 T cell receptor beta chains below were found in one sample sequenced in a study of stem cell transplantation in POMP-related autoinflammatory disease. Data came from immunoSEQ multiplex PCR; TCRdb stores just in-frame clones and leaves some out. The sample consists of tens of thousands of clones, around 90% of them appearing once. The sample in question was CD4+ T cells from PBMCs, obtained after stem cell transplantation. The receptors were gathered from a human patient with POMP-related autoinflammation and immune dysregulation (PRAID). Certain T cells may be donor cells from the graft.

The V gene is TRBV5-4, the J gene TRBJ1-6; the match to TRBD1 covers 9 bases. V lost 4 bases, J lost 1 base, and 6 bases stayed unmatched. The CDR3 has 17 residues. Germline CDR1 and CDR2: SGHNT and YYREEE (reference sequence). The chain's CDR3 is CASSEGTGRSYNSPLHF. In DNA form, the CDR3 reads TGTGCCAGCAGCGAGGGGACAGGGAGGTCCTATAATTCACCCCTCCACTTT.

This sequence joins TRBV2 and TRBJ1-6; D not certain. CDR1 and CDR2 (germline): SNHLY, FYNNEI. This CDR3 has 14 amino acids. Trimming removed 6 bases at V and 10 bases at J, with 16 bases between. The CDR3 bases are TGTGCCAGCAGCACGGACCGCCTGAGATCACCCCTCCACTTT. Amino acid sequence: CASSTDRLRSPLHF.

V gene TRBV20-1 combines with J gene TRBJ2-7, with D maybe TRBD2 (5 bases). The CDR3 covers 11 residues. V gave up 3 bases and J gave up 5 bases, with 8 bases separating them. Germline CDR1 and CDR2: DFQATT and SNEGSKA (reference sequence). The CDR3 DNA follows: TGCAGTGCTAGGGTGGGAGACGAGCAGTACTTC. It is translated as CSARVGDEQYF.

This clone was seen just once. The CDR3 DNA follows: TGTGCCAGCAGCGCCTCCGGGACAGGGGGCGCGGGTACTGAAGCTTTCTTT. It is translated as CASSASGTGGAGTEAFF. This chain uses TRBV11-2 with TRBJ1-1; 12 bases fit TRBD1. The V gene end was trimmed by 5 bases and the J gene end by 5 bases; junction bases not matched to a gene: 12. Germline V CDR1 and CDR2: SGHAT, FQNNGV. The CDR3 consists of 17 residues. Combining the CDR3 with reference TRBV11-2 and TRBJ1-1 gives the whole variable domain EAGVAQSPRYKIIEKRQSVAFWCNPISGHATLYWYQQILGQGPKLLIQFQNNGVVDDSQLPKDRFSAERLKGVDSTLKIQPAKLEDSAVYLCASSASGTGGAGTEAFFGQGTRLTVV.

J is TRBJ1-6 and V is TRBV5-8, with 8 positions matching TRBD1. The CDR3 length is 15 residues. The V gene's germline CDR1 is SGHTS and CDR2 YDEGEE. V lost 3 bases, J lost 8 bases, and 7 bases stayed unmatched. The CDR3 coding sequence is TGTGCCAGCAGCTCCTATCCGGGACAGGATTCACCCCTCCACTTT. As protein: CASSSYPGQDSPLHF.

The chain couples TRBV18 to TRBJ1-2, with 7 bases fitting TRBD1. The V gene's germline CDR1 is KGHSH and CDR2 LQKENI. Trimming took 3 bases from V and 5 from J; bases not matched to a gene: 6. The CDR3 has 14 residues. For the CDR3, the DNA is TGTGCCAGCTCACCTGACAGGGATGGATATGGCTACACCTTC. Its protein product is CASSPDRDGYGYTF.

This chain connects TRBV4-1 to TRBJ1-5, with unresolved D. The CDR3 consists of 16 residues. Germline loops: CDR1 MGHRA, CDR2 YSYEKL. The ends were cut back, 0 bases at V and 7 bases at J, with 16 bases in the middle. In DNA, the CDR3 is TGCGCCAGCAGCCAAGAAATAGGCAGGCCCGGGCAGCCCCAGCATTTT. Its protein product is CASSQEIGRPGQPQHF.

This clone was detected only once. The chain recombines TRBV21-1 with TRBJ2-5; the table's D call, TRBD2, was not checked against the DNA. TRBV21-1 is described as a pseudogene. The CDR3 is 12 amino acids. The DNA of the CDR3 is TGTGCCAGCAACAAGAGAATAGAGACCCAGTACTTC. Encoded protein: CASNKRIETQYF.

CDR3 protein: CATRPPLRGGYTF. For the CDR3, the DNA is TGTGCCACCCGACCCCCTCTCCGAGGTGGCTACACCTTC. The chain carries TRBV28 and TRBJ1-2; D remains ambiguous. CDR1 and CDR2 (germline): MDHEN, SYDVKM. The CDR3 runs 13 residues. V lost 10 bases and J lost 7, with 19 bases in between.

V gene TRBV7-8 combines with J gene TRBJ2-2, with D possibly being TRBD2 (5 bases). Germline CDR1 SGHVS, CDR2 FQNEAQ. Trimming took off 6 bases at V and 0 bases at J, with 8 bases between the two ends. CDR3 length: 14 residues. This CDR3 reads CASRRGPNTGELFF. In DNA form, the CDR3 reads TGTGCCAGCAGGAGAGGGCCGAACACCGGGGAGCTGTTTTTT.